The next 32 T cell receptor beta chains were all read from a single sample in a study of cytomegalovirus exposure and HLA in healthy donors. The PCR was carried out with 60 Vbeta primers and 13 Jbeta primers. Produced via immunoSEQ multiplex PCR; TCRdb's table is partial and in-frame only. This table has 90,000 to 150,000 clones, about three quarters appearing once. The sequenced material came from PBMCs. All receptors derive from a female donor in good health and CMV-seronegative.

V and J are TRBV29-1 and TRBJ1-5; TRBD1 matches at 8 bases. Per germline, CDR1 SQVTM and CDR2 ANQGSEA. The CDR3 contains 15 residues. The CDR3 bases are TGCAACCCCCGGGCAGGGGGCGGGTTTGTTTGGCCCCAGCATTTT. Protein product: CNPRAGGGFVWPQHF.

This clone was counted between two and nine times. The chain carries TRBV4-3 and TRBJ2-2, with 11 nucleotides matching TRBD1. Trimming removed 8 bases from V and 4 bases from J; junction bases left unmatched: 6. Germline CDR1 LGHNA, CDR2 YSLEER. This CDR3 comprises 15 residues. CDR3 sequence reads: CASGDRGSSTGELFF. The DNA of the CDR3 is TGCGCCAGCGGGGACAGGGGGTCAAGCACCGGGGAGCTGTTTTTT.

This clone has only a few counts. The chain employs TRBV13 and TRBJ1-1; D is unclear. Trimming took off 3 bases at V and 3 bases at J, with 14 bases between the two ends. Per germline, CDR1 PRHDT and CDR2 FYEKMQ (reference sequence). CDR3 length: 15 amino acids. For the CDR3, the DNA is TGTGCCAGCAGCTTCCCGGGTGGAGGAGACACTGAAGCTTTCTTT. Its protein is CASSFPGGGDTEAFF.

V is TRBV27 and J is TRBJ2-1; D is perhaps TRBD2 (5 bases). The V gene's germline CDR1 is MNHEY and CDR2 SMNVEV (reference sequence). The V gene lost 2 bases and the J gene lost 4 bases, with 15 bases spanning the gap. The CDR3 totals 16 residues. The CDR3 DNA is TGTGCCAGCAGTTTAAGGCCAGCACGCGGGTACAATGAGCAGTTCTTC. Its translation is CASSLRPARGYNEQFF.

V gene TRBV2 combines with J gene TRBJ2-2; D gene uncertain. This CDR3 contains 13 residues. From germline, CDR1 is SNHLY and CDR2 FYNNEI. The V and J ends lost 5 bases and 2 bases respectively, with 6 bases between them. DNA for the CDR3: TGTGCCAGCAGTTTAGTAAACACCGGGGAGCTGTTTTTT. This codes for CASSLVNTGELFF.

The CDR3 DNA reads TGTGCCAGCAGGAACCCGGGACACTTGCCCTACGAGCAGTACTTC. As protein: CASRNPGHLPYEQYF. The chain joins TRBV2 to TRBJ2-7, with D perhaps matching TRBD1 (6 bases). Germline V gene sequence: CDR1 SNHLY, CDR2 FYNNEI. With 6 bases removed from V and 2 bases from J, the gap between germline ends came to 17 bases. This CDR3 is 15 amino acids long.

Comments on this clone: One end of the junction does not line up with germline, which may come from a read error. The V and J genes are TRBV7-9 and TRBJ2-7; tentatively, D is TRBD2 (5 bases). This CDR3 has 12 amino acids. Per the germline V gene, CDR1 is SEHNR and CDR2 is FQNEAQ (reference sequence). CDR3 nucleotides: TGTTCCAGCAGCGGCACTAGTAACGAGCAGTACTTC. It encodes CSSSGTSNEQYF.

This rearrangement joins TRBV5-6 to TRBJ2-7, with D perhaps TRBD2 (6 bases). The CDR3 extends over 14 amino acids. Trimming cost V 3 bases and J 0 bases, with 10 bases left between them. Germline V gene data show CDR1 as SGHDT and CDR2 as YYEEEE. The CDR3 coding sequence is TGTGCCAGCAGCTCCATCGGGAGCTCCTACGAGCAGTACTTC. Its translation: CASSSIGSSYEQYF.

The J gene is TRBJ1-2, the V gene TRBV5-8; D remains ambiguous. The CDR3 runs to 13 residues. The V end was cut by 3 bases, the J end by 5 bases, with 11 bases between. Looked up from germline, CDR1 is SGHTS and CDR2 is YDEGEE. The CDR3 sequence: CASSSGGRYGYTF. The CDR3, as DNA: TGTGCCAGCAGCTCCGGTGGTAGATATGGCTACACCTTC.

This clone was found a few times. This CDR3 reads CASSWVPSGGDTEAFF. DNA of the CDR3: TGTGCCAGCAGCTGGGTGCCGAGCGGAGGGGACACTGAAGCTTTCTTT. This chain links TRBV5-4 with TRBJ1-1, with TRBD1 as a possible D gene (5 bases). The V gene's germline CDR1 is SGHNT and CDR2 YYREEE (reference sequence). The CDR3 is 16 amino acids. V lost 3 bases and J 3 bases, leaving 18 bases between the germline ends.

This clone appeared a few times. The chain uses TRBV19 and TRBJ2-1; a possible D gene is TRBD1 (5 bases). The V end lost 2 bases, the J end lost 3 bases, and 8 bases lay between the germline ends. The CDR3 runs 14 residues. Germline assignment: CDR1 LNHDA and CDR2 SQIVND (reference sequence). The CDR3: CASSIPRDYNEQFF. The CDR3 nucleotides read TGTGCCAGTAGTATACCCAGGGACTACAATGAGCAGTTCTTC.

This sequence joins TRBV6-6 and TRBJ2-1; no definite D call. The CDR3 runs to 12 residues. Trimming stripped 6 bases from V and 7 bases from J, with 10 bases between. CDR1 and CDR2 (germline): MNHNY, SVGAGI (reference sequence). CDR3 residues: CASSPTENEQFF. CDR3 nucleotides: TGTGCCAGCAGCCCCACAGAGAATGAGCAGTTCTTC.

V is TRBV25-1 and J is TRBJ2-7; D possibly corresponds to TRBD2 (7 bases). The CDR3 covers 12 residues. The V and J ends lost 8 bases and 4 bases respectively, with 12 bases between them. Germline V CDR1 and CDR2: MGHDK, SYGVNS. CDR3 DNA: TGTGCCAGCGCGGGGGCGGATTACGAGCAGTACTTC. Translation gives CASAGADYEQYF.

The V call is TRBV7-8, the J call TRBJ1-1; a possible D gene is TRBD1 (6 bases). Trimming stripped 2 bases from V and 4 bases from J, with 23 bases between. The germline CDR1 and CDR2 sequences are SGHVS and FQNEAQ. This CDR3 is 18 amino acids long. CDR3 nucleotide sequence: TGTGCCAGCAGCTTATTTCCGGTTGGGCTCCAGGGGTCCACTGAAGCTTTCTTT. Its translation is CASSLFPVGLQGSTEAFF.

As to this clone: The junction departs from the called germline gene at one end, perhaps through a read error. V and J are TRBV7-9 and TRBJ1-1; TRBD1 matches at 7 bases. The CDR3 spans 13 residues. Germline V CDR1 and CDR2: SEHNR, FQNEAQ (reference sequence). The CDR3 protein is CSSSLAAEGAAFF. The CDR3 DNA follows: TGTTCCAGCAGCTTAGCGGCGGAGGGGGCAGCTTTCTTT.

Note on this clone: At one end, the junction sequence differs from germline, possibly due to a read error. The same CDR3 can be traced to other DNA sequences in this sample. The V and J genes are TRBV18 and TRBJ1-1; D might be TRBD1 (6 bases). This CDR3 spans 18 amino acids. Germline V gene data show CDR1 as KGHSH and CDR2 as LQKENI. DNA for the CDR3: TGTGCCAGCTCACCAGACTGGGGGCACCAGATTAGGGCCCCTGAAGCCTTCTTT. This codes for CASSPDWGHQIRAPEAFF.

The genes are TRBV30 and TRBJ2-7, with D maybe TRBD2 (6 bases). The CDR3 consists of 16 residues. Germline loops: CDR1 GTSNPN, CDR2 SVGIG (reference sequence). V lost 4 bases, J lost 4 bases, and 23 bases lay in between. In nucleotides, the CDR3 is TGTGCCTGGACGAATTGGTCGGGGGACCCCTGGTACGAGCAGTACTTC. The encoded protein is CAWTNWSGDPWYEQYF.

Here the CDR3 reads CASIGQGSGYTF. CDR3 nucleotide sequence: TGTGCCAGCATCGGACAGGGGAGTGGCTACACCTTC. V and J are TRBV6-5 and TRBJ1-2; TRBD1 matches 9 bases. The ends lost 7 bases at V and 7 bases at J; junction bases unmatched: 4. Germline CDR1 MNHEY, CDR2 SVGAGI. CDR3 length: 12 amino acids.

This clone has a handful of counts. Other DNA sequences of this sample code for an identical CDR3. CDR3 protein: CASSSQGYEQYF. CDR3 coding DNA: TGCGCCAGCAGCTCACAGGGGTACGAGCAGTACTTC. The chain employs TRBV5-1 and TRBJ2-7; the match to TRBD1 covers 7 bases. CDR1 SGHRS and CDR2 YFSETQ come from the germline V gene. The CDR3 is 12 amino acids. J was trimmed by 4 bases and V by 3 bases; bases with no gene match: 1.

The chain links TRBV18 to TRBJ2-5, with TRBD1 matching over 7 bases. V lost 1 base and J lost 4; bases outside the gene matches: 0. Looked up from germline, CDR1 is KGHSH and CDR2 is LQKENI. The CDR3 totals 13 residues. The CDR3 DNA reads TGTGCCAGCTCACCACAGGGGGCAGAGACCCAGTACTTC. Translation gives CASSPQGAETQYF.

The V call is TRBV27, the J call TRBJ2-2, with a weak D call TRBD2 (5 bases). V shed 3 bases and J shed 6 bases, with 11 bases lying between them. Germline assignment: CDR1 MNHEY and CDR2 SMNVEV (reference sequence). This CDR3 spans 14 amino acids. The chain's CDR3 is CASSFFGESGELFF. In DNA form, the CDR3 reads TGTGCCAGCAGTTTTTTCGGGGAGTCCGGGGAGCTGTTTTTT.

This chain links TRBV5-4 with TRBJ2-5, with TRBD2 as a possible D gene (6 bases). Germline V gives CDR1 SGHNT, CDR2 YYREEE (reference sequence). CDR3 length: 14 residues. V was trimmed by 0 bases and J by 5 bases, leaving 11 bases between them. In DNA, the CDR3 is TGTGCCAGCAGCTTGGACCGGGGGATGGAGACCCAGTACTTC. It translates to CASSLDRGMETQYF.

The table lists this clone with a count of one. The genes are TRBV9 and TRBJ2-2; unclear D gene. The CDR3 has 12 amino acids. Trimming stripped 4 bases from V and 4 bases from J, with 5 bases between. Germline CDR1 and CDR2: SGDLS and YYNGEE. The CDR3 sequence: CASSLSTGELFF. The CDR3 DNA is TGTGCCAGCAGCCTTAGCACCGGGGAGCTGTTTTTT.

V usage is TRBV27 and J usage is TRBJ2-7; 10 bases match TRBD2. CDR1 and CDR2 from the germline V gene are MNHEY and SMNVEV (reference sequence). V shed 3 bases and J 4 bases; nucleotides not matched to a gene: 9. The CDR3 consists of 16 residues. The CDR3: CASSFNSGGSGYEQYF. CDR3 DNA: TGTGCCAGCAGTTTTAATAGCGGGGGGTCGGGTTACGAGCAGTACTTC.

The V call is TRBV9, the J call TRBJ2-3, with 14 bases fitting TRBD2. Germline trimming cut 5 bases from V and 2 bases from J; bases unmatched to any gene: 10. The CDR3 runs to 18 residues. Germline CDR1 is SGDLS and CDR2 is YYNGEE. The CDR3 nucleotides read TGTGCCAGCAGTCTCGTGGGACTAGCGGGGGCCAACACAGATACGCAGTATTTT. Protein: CASSLVGLAGANTDTQYF.

This chain links TRBV5-4 with TRBJ1-2, with a tentative D call TRBD1 (5 bases). This CDR3 has 18 amino acids. The V end was cut by 2 bases, the J end by 3 bases, with 23 bases between. Germline V gene lookup returns CDR1 SGHNT and CDR2 YYREEE (reference sequence). CDR3 in DNA: TGTGCCAGCAGCTTTCCCCAGGGCTCTAGGAGGGGAGACTATGGCTACACCTTC. Amino acid sequence: CASSFPQGSRRGDYGYTF.

In this sample, this clone turned up a few times. The chain links TRBV5-1 to TRBJ1-1; D might be TRBD1 (6 bases). Germline V lookup: CDR1 SGHRS, CDR2 YFSETQ. With 0 bases removed from V and 7 bases from J, the gap between germline ends came to 10 bases. The CDR3 length is 13 residues. The CDR3 here is CASSLAKGVEAFF. CDR3 bases: TGCGCCAGCAGCTTGGCCAAGGGGGTTGAAGCTTTCTTT.

The chain is built from TRBV5-3 and TRBJ2-5, with 7 bases fitting TRBD1. TRBV5-3 is placed among ORFs of uncertain function. V gave up 1 base and J gave up 3 bases; unmatched junction bases: 0. CDR3 length: 13 amino acids. CDR3 bases: TGTGCCAGAAGCTTGACAGGGGAAGAGACCCAGTACTTC. As protein: CARSLTGEETQYF.

As to this clone: Other nucleotide sequences from this sample produce the same CDR3. This rearrangement joins TRBV27 to TRBJ2-1; TRBD2 matches at 14 bases. V was pared by 5 bases and J by 4 bases, with 1 base of the junction left unmatched. This CDR3 region has 15 residues. Germline CDR1 and CDR2: MNHEY and SMNVEV (reference sequence). The CDR3 bases are TGTGCCAGCAGTCGGACTAGCGGGGGGTACAATGAGCAGTTCTTC. This gives the protein CASSRTSGGYNEQFF.

J is TRBJ1-2 and V is TRBV7-9; TRBD1 is a possible D gene (5 bases). CDR3 length: 13 residues. Germline CDR1 reads SEHNR; CDR2 reads FQNEAQ (reference sequence). V dropped 5 bases and J dropped 8 bases, with 15 bases sitting between them. DNA for the CDR3: TGTGCCAGCAGCACGGACATTCTGGGGGGCTACACCTTC. It yields the protein CASSTDILGGYTF.

The CDR3 region has the DNA TGTGCCAGCAGTCAACTAGACAGGGACGAGCAGTACTTC. Protein product: CASSQLDRDEQYF. The rearrangement links TRBV28 to TRBJ2-7, with 7 bases matching TRBD1. This CDR3 comprises 13 residues. The V segment lost 5 bases and the J segment 5 bases; nucleotides outside the gene matches: 6. Germline V gene lookup returns CDR1 MDHEN and CDR2 SYDVKM.

This clone was counted between two and nine times. The chain employs TRBV11-1 and TRBJ1-1; D call uncertain. The CDR3 loop spans 14 amino acids. CDR1 and CDR2 (germline): SGHAT, FQDESV (reference sequence). V lost 6 bases and J lost 11, with 22 bases in between. In nucleotides, the CDR3 is TGTGCCAGCAGTCACTGGCTCGTCGGGGAAACGGCTTTCTTT. Translated, it gives CASSHWLVGETAFF.